A single sample gave rise to the 11 T cell receptor beta chains below, sequenced in a study of T cells in Graves' hyperthyroidism and ophthalmopathy. Template material for amplifying TCR beta CDR3 regions consisted of RNA transcripts. A first-round RT-PCR of the TCR CDR3 used the HTBI primer set. TCRdb re-called the multiplex PCR reads with MiXCR, one entry per CDR3 protein. The sample holds some 490,000 distinct CDR3 sequences, roughly 16% seen once. The specimen was blood. All receptors derive from a woman under 40 with Graves' ophthalmopathy.

The V call is TRBV6-1, the J call TRBJ2-6, with D perhaps matching TRBD1 (6 bases). Germline values: CDR1 MNHNS, CDR2 SASEGT. There are 17 residues in the CDR3. Trimming pared 7 bases from V and 0 bases from J, leaving 16 bases between. CDR3 DNA: TGTGCCAGCACAAGAGACAGGCTAATCTCTGGGGCCAACGTCCTGACTTTC. Its translation: CASTRDRLISGANVLTF.

CDR3 in amino acids: CASSLLAGGQNIQYF. The CDR3 nucleotides are TGTGCCAGCAGTTTATTGGCGGGAGGCCAAAACATTCAGTACTTC. This chain joins TRBV28 and TRBJ2-4, with 8 bases identical to TRBD2. This CDR3 has 15 residues. Trimming cost V 1 base and J 5 bases; bases outside gene matches: 4. CDR1 and CDR2 from the germline V gene are MDHEN and SYDVKM.

The table lists this clonotype with many counts. The rearrangement links TRBV7-3 to TRBJ2-5, with D unclear. V was cut by 2 bases and J by 5 bases, with 12 bases left in between. From germline, CDR1 is SGHTA and CDR2 FQGTGA. The CDR3 covers 14 residues. DNA of the CDR3: TGTGCCAGCAGCTTATACGGTAGTGATGAGACCCAGTACTTC. Protein: CASSLYGSDETQYF.

There are a few counts of this clonotype. The chain is built from TRBV5-4 and TRBJ2-1; tentative D call: TRBD1 (5 bases). This CDR3 has 17 amino acids. V dropped 0 bases and J dropped 4 bases, with 17 bases sitting between them. Germline V gene lookup returns CDR1 SGHNT and CDR2 YYREEE (reference sequence). CDR3 residues: CASSLVFLGQRYNEQFF. In DNA, the CDR3 is TGTGCCAGCAGCTTGGTGTTCTTAGGACAACGGTACAATGAGCAGTTCTTC. The full variable domain, with the rest looked up from reference TRBV5-4 and TRBJ2-1, is ETGVTQSPTHLIKTRGQQVTLRCSSQSGHNTVSWYQQALGQGPQFIFQYYREEENGRGNFPPRFSGLQFPNYSSELNVNALELDDSALYLCASSLVFLGQRYNEQFFGPGTRLTVL.

This sequence joins TRBV27 and TRBJ2-5; D is unresolved. Trimming left V 8 bases short and J 8 bases short, with 9 bases between. The CDR3 sequence is 10 residues long. Germline CDR1 MNHEY, CDR2 SMNVEV (reference sequence). CDR3 nucleotide sequence: TGTGCCAGCCCGCCAGAAACCCAGTACTTC. Encoded protein: CASPPETQYF.

This chain links TRBV5-5 with TRBJ2-7; D gene unclear. V was clipped by 2 bases and J by 0 bases, with 9 bases between them. The CDR3 covers 14 residues. Germline assignment: CDR1 SGHKS and CDR2 YYEKEE (reference sequence). The CDR3: CASSLFQASYEQYF. In DNA form, the CDR3 reads TGTGCCAGCAGCTTATTCCAAGCCTCCTACGAGCAGTACTTC.

This clonotype was detected many times. The chain recombines TRBV3-1 with TRBJ2-5; 9 bases fit TRBD2. The CDR3 totals 18 residues. The junction had 16 bases not matched to a gene; V was cut back by 5 bases and J by 3 bases. Per the germline V gene, CDR1 is LGHDT and CDR2 is YNNKEL (reference sequence). The chain's CDR3 is CASSSRLAAPEQEETQYF. The DNA for the CDR3 is TGTGCCAGCAGCTCCCGACTAGCGGCCCCGGAGCAAGAAGAGACCCAGTACTTC.

The rearrangement uses TRBV11-3 and TRBJ1-5, with D uncertain. The CDR3 runs to 13 residues. Germline V CDR1 and CDR2: SGHNT, YENEEA. V lost 6 bases to trimming and J lost 2 bases, with 8 bases between them. DNA of the CDR3: TGTGCCAGCAGTGCCTCAGGCAATCAGCCCCAGCATTTT. Amino acid sequence: CASSASGNQPQHF.

The rearrangement links TRBV7-7 to TRBJ2-2; D is unclear. Trimming took 3 bases from V and 1 from J, leaving 6 bases between them. Germline CDR1 and CDR2: SSHAT and FNYEAQ (reference sequence). The length of the CDR3 is 14 residues. The CDR3 DNA reads TGTGCCAGCAGCTTCCAACAGAACACCGGGGAGCTGTTTTTT. This encodes CASSFQQNTGELFF.

As regards this clonotype: The junction departs from the called germline gene at one end, perhaps through a read error. The rearrangement joins TRBV6-1 to TRBJ1-6, with TRBD1 matching over 7 bases. CDR3 length equals 15 residues. CDR1 is MNHNS, CDR2 SASEGT, per germline. CDR3 coding DNA: TGTGCCAGCTTGGACAGGCTCTCCTATAATTCACCCCTCTACTTT. It codes for CASLDRLSYNSPLYF.

V usage is TRBV27 and J usage is TRBJ2-3; possibly TRBD2 for D (6 bases). Germline CDR1 is MNHEY and CDR2 is SMNVEV (reference sequence). This CDR3 spans 16 amino acids. Trimming left V 6 bases short and J 1 base short, with 17 bases between. The DNA for the CDR3 is TGTGCCAGCAGCCCTCGCGGGGACTTTGGCACAGATACGCAGTATTTT. Protein: CASSPRGDFGTDTQYF.